This passage covers 10 T cell receptor beta chains from one sample sequenced in a study of T cell responses to AZD1222 COVID-19 vaccine. Produced via immunoSEQ multiplex PCR; TCRdb's table is partial and in-frame only. In the table there are approximately 140,000 clones, just under 95% of which are singletons. Source: peripheral blood, taken 28 days after the second AZD1222 dose. All receptors derive from an adult who received the AZD1222 COVID-19 vaccine.

The table lists this clone with a count of one. V is TRBV6-2 or TRBV6-3 and J is TRBJ1-2, with D perhaps TRBD1 (5 bases). Between the trimmed V and J ends, which lost 2 bases and 8 bases, there was a span of 15 bases. The CDR3 spans 14 residues. The germline CDR1 and CDR2 sequences are MNHEY and SVGEGT. CDR3 nucleotides: TGTGCCAGCAGTTACCTCGGGGCCTTCGGGGGCTACACCTTC. It specifies CASSYLGAFGGYTF.

V gene TRBV6-1 combines with J gene TRBJ2-7; D remains ambiguous. V lost 0 bases and J 0 bases, leaving 3 bases between the germline ends. CDR1 is MNHNS, CDR2 SASEGT, per germline. The CDR3 is 13 residues long. CDR3 protein: CASSEAASYEQYF. CDR3 sequence (DNA): TGTGCCAGCAGTGAAGCGGCCTCCTACGAGCAGTACTTC.

This clone appeared once. The CDR3 sequence is CASSLDNNYGYTF. The CDR3 coding sequence is TGTGCCAGCAGCTTGGATAATAACTATGGCTACACCTTC. The chain is built from TRBV5-6 and TRBJ1-2; D is ambiguous. Trimming took off 0 bases at V and 1 base at J, with 4 bases between the two ends. This CDR3 has 13 amino acids. Germline V gene sequence: CDR1 SGHDT, CDR2 YYEEEE.

This clone was recorded once. V is TRBV14 and J is TRBJ1-3; 7 nucleotides match TRBD1. CDR1 is SGHDN, CDR2 FVKESK, per germline. The CDR3 sequence is 15 residues long. The V and J ends lost 4 bases and 0 bases, in that order; junction bases with no gene match: 3. CDR3 nucleotides: TGTGCCAGCAGCCCTTGGGACAGCTCTGGAAACACCATATATTTT. It codes for CASSPWDSSGNTIYF.

The chain joins TRBV6-5 to TRBJ2-7, with TRBD2 identical over 9 bases. The trim removed 10 bases at V and 0 bases at J, leaving 4 bases unmatched. The CDR3 runs 13 residues. CDR1 MNHEY and CDR2 SVGAGI come from the germline V gene. CDR3 nucleotides: TGTGCCACGGGTAGCGGGAGCTCCTACGAGCAGTACTTC. It codes for CATGSGSSYEQYF.

V and J are TRBV5-5 and TRBJ1-2, with no clear D. The CDR3 sequence is 16 residues long. V lost 0 bases, J lost 2 bases, and 14 bases lay in between. Germline values: CDR1 SGHKS, CDR2 YYEKEE (reference sequence). The CDR3 DNA sequence: TGTGCCAGCAGCTTGGTAATGAGACCCAGCAACTATGGCTACACCTTC. Protein sequence: CASSLVMRPSNYGYTF.

This chain joins TRBV27 and TRBJ1-6; 7 positions agree with TRBD1. CDR3 length: 15 amino acids. Germline V gene data show CDR1 as MNHEY and CDR2 as SMNVEV (reference sequence). With 0 bases clipped from V and 7 bases from J, the junction kept 3 bases outside the gene matches. CDR3 nucleotides: TGTGCCAGCAGTTTATCAGGGGGCAGAAATTCACCCCTCCACTTT. It specifies CASSLSGGRNSPLHF.

The chain couples TRBV28 to TRBJ2-7; a possible D gene is TRBD1 (9 bases). V was pared by 5 bases and J by 3 bases, with 14 bases between. Germline CDR1 and CDR2: MDHEN and SYDVKM. This CDR3 region has 14 residues. DNA for the CDR3: TGTGCCAGCAGTCGGGGGGGACAGGGCTACGAGCAGTACTTC. Translation gives CASSRGGQGYEQYF.

V gene TRBV19 combines with J gene TRBJ1-4; 7 nucleotides agree with TRBD1. CDR3 length: 14 residues. CDR1 is LNHDA and CDR2 is SQIVND in the germline V gene (reference sequence). Trimming took 9 bases from V and 6 from J; bases not matched to a gene: 10. This chain's CDR3 is CASSGQVVDEKLFF. CDR3 sequence (DNA): TGTGCCAGCTCCGGACAGGTAGTGGATGAAAAACTGTTTTTT.

This clone was seen more than once but under ten times. This chain uses TRBV7-9 with TRBJ2-5; weak D call: TRBD2 (6 bases). V lost 7 bases, J lost 5 bases, and 14 bases lay in between. Germline CDR1 is SEHNR and CDR2 is FQNEAQ (reference sequence). The CDR3 runs 13 residues. CDR3 sequence reads: CASTASGRETQYF. Written as DNA, the CDR3 is TGTGCCAGCACCGCTTCGGGGAGGGAGACCCAGTACTTC.